This TCR beta chain emerged from a study of cytomegalovirus exposure and HLA in healthy donors (dated by TCRdb to between 2016 and 2019). Some background on the complete study: The 550 to 750 repertoires of the first cohort and the approximately 110 validation repertoires were produced on the same platform, according to a later analysis. The study aimed to test whether signatures of past pathogen exposure could be identified by cataloging public T cell receptors. Along with the approximately 650-subject first cohort, a separate validation cohort of 120 different subjects was used. High-throughput TCR immunosequencing, statistical association of individual TCRs with disease status, and machine learning were combined to predict cytomegalovirus infection status. Overall study results and their limits: In vitro tests confirmed that a few of the cytomegalovirus-associated TCR beta chains recognize cytomegalovirus antigens. The study listed 164 TCR beta chains as associated with cytomegalovirus. In both the original and validation cohorts, the classifier was reported to diagnose cytomegalovirus status with high specificity and sensitivity. Of the cluster scores, 90% to 95% were above 0 in a later analysis, which found that TCRs clustered in the first cohort also tended to co-occur in the 90 to 150 validation repertoires. A later analysis lacked HLA typing for the validation cohort, so it scored co-occurrence in that cohort across all 120 or so repertoires. According to the authors, the approach could potentially be generalized to other disease states and immunological phenotypes. Across donors, most TCR sequences were observed very rarely, whereas some public TCRs were present in many individuals.

On this clone itself: No antigen is known for it. No clone much larger than this one lies a single base away; base qualities are absent.

The CDR3 has 13 amino acids, counting the end cysteine and phenylalanine. Only the CDR3 part of the read is kept: 39 bases, read in frame from the first base. CDR1 and CDR2 (SEHNR, FQNEAQ) derive from the germline V gene (reference sequence). The trim is 4 bases for V and 8 bases for J, with a gap of 14 bases between the germline ends. The library was made by the immunoSEQ multiplex PCR assay. The original methods were these. A statistical classification framework was built to diagnose cytomegalovirus status from the catalog of TCR beta chain sequences. The source is immuneACCESS, and TCRdb retained only in-frame sequences with V and J called. Part of the clones is not carried over; for the studies checked, unresolved V genes explain less than half of this, and the remainder is unexplained. V, J and clone size reflect that table, while D and trimming were determined from the DNA. This sample holds tens of thousands of clones; roughly 92% were observed only once. About 1% of the sample rests with the top ten.

The donors belonged to the validation cohort of approximately 130 subjects, which was separate from the roughly 700-subject first cohort. Recombination connected TRBV7-9 to TRBJ1-2; the D region possibly corresponds to TRBD1 (6 bases align). The sample was PBMCs. The clonotype originates from a woman aged 25 to 39 in good health and CMV-seropositive. The CDR3 amino acid sequence is: CASSSNRVFGYTF. Here is the DNA: TGTGCCAGCAGCTCGAACAGGGTGTTCGGCTACACCTTC.